The rows below give T cell receptor beta chains drawn from one sample of a study of Graves' ophthalmopathy and Graves' hyperthyroidism. TCRdb reprocessed the multiplex PCR reads via MiXCR and lists one record per CDR3 protein. The profile shows some 390,000 distinct CDR3 sequences, approximately 20% of them singletons. The sequenced sample consisted of peripheral blood. Every receptor here comes from a woman younger than 30 with Graves' ophthalmopathy. Both conserved end residues are part of each CDR3. The D gene is left open where the match is weak. Size is omitted from some rows. Given values are once, few, many or a class for expanded clones.

D	V	J	size	DNA	CDR3
NA	TRBV6-2/TRBV6-3	TRBJ2-7	many	TGTGCCAGCAGTTACCGTGCCGGGGGACGAGAGCAGTACTTC	CASSYRAGGREQYF
NA	TRBV24-1	TRBJ2-5	many	TGTGCCACCAGTGATGCCGGGACCCCATCCGGGGAGACCCAGTACTTC	CATSDAGTPSGETQYF
TRBD1	TRBV14	TRBJ1-2	many	TGTGCCAGCAGCCACGACAGGGCCAGACTCTATGGCTACACCTTC	CASSHDRARLYGYTF
NA	TRBV27	TRBJ1-6	many	TGTGCCAGCAGCTTATACCTAATTAATTCACCCCTCCACTTT	CASSLYLINSPLHF
NA	TRBV6-1	TRBJ1-2	many	TGTGCCAGCAGGGTCTACAGGGAGGGCTACACCTTC	CASRVYREGYTF
NA	TRBV25-1	TRBJ2-2	many	TGTGCCAGCACCCCATTACAGGGTTGGGACACCGGGGAGCTGTTTTTT	CASTPLQGWDTGELFF
TRBD2	TRBV5-1	TRBJ2-5	many	TGCGCCAGCAGCTTGGTGTACCGGGGGGAAGAGACCCAGTACTTC	CASSLVYRGEETQYF
NA	TRBV19	TRBJ1-1	many	TGTGCCAGTAGTAGTCTTGGCAGGGGGAACACTGAAGCTTTCTTT	CASSSLGRGNTEAFF
NA	TRBV20-1	TRBJ1-1	many	TGCAGTGCTAGAGACACAAACCCGACAACGAACACTGAAGCTTTCTTT	CSARDTNPTTNTEAFF
TRBD2	TRBV28	TRBJ2-2	NA	TGTGCCAGCAGCCAAGCGGGAGTAACCGGGGAGCTGTTTTTT	CASSQAGVTGELFF
NA	TRBV7-3	TRBJ1-2	many	TGTGCCAGCAGCCTGTTAGGGCTGGATGGCTACACCTTC	CASSLLGLDGYTF
NA	TRBV2	TRBJ1-2	many	TGTGCCAGCAGTGAACGGGATGGCATTAACTATGGCTACACCTTC	CASSERDGINYGYTF
TRBD1	TRBV19	TRBJ1-5	many	TGTGCCAGTAGGGGGACCCCGGGACAGGGGGCGCAGGCTCAGCCCCAGCATTTT	CASRGTPGQGAQAQPQHF
NA	TRBV10-3	TRBJ1-6	many	TGTGCCATAGGGACCGACGGTGGTTCACCCCTCCACTTT	CAIGTDGGSPLHF
NA	TRBV6-2/TRBV6-3	TRBJ1-1	many	TGTGCCAGCAGTTCACATGCGGAATCGGGCCCTGAAGCTTTCTTT	CASSSHAESGPEAFF
TRBD1	TRBV27	TRBJ2-7	many	TGTGCCAGCAGTCGCCCGGGACAGGGGAACGAGCAGTACTTC	CASSRPGQGNEQYF
NA	TRBV28	TRBJ2-5	NA	TGTGCCAGCAGTGCCTTGGCTGCAGAACAAGAGACCCAGTACTTC	CASSALAAEQETQYF
NA	TRBV28	TRBJ1-1	many	TGTGCCACCCATGGGGAGGGTGGGGACACTGAAGCTTTCTTT	CATHGEGGDTEAFF
NA	TRBV20-1	TRBJ1-5	many	TGCAGTGCTGGCTATCAGCCCCAGCATTTT	CSAGYQPQHF
TRBD2	TRBV20-1	TRBJ2-7	many	TGCAGTGCTACTCTAGCGGGAGGCGACTACGAGCAGTACTTC	CSATLAGGDYEQYF
NA	TRBV10-2	TRBJ1-5	many	TGCGCCAGCAGTGAAGGGGATTTTAGGCCCCAGCATTTT	CASSEGDFRPQHF
NA	TRBV5-4	TRBJ1-1	many	TGTGCCAGCAGCTCAGGACCGGGGAACACTGAAGCTTTCTTT	CASSSGPGNTEAFF
NA	TRBV27	TRBJ2-5	many	TGTGCCAGCAGTCAATACCCGTGGCAAGAGACCCAGTACTTC	CASSQYPWQETQYF
TRBD1	TRBV5-1	TRBJ1-6	NA	TGCGCCAGCAGTCGAACCCGGGACAGTAATTCACCCCTCCACTTT	CASSRTRDSNSPLHF
NA	TRBV18	TRBJ2-4	NA	TGTGCCAGCTCACGCGACCGTGACATTCAGTACTTC	CASSRDRDIQYF
TRBD1	TRBV12-3/TRBV12-4	TRBJ1-2	many	TGTGCCAGCAGTTTTAGACAGGGGGCGTATGGCTACACCTTC	CASSFRQGAYGYTF
TRBD1	TRBV20-1	TRBJ2-7	many	TGCAGTGCTAGAGAAAGGACAGGGCTGAGACTCGAGCAGTACTTC	CSARERTGLRLEQYF
NA	TRBV6-2/TRBV6-3	TRBJ2-5	many	TGTGCCAGCAGTTACCTTGCGACAGGTTCGATGGAGGGGACCCAGTACTTC	CASSYLATGSMEGTQYF
TRBD1	TRBV6-5	TRBJ1-2	NA	TGTGCCAGCAGTTATTTCCAGGGGGCTAACTATGGCTACACCTTC	CASSYFQGANYGYTF
NA	TRBV20-1	TRBJ1-1	many	TGCAGTGCTGGGGGGGATCCGTGGCCCATGAACACTGAAGCTTTCTTT	CSAGGDPWPMNTEAFF
NA	TRBV15	TRBJ1-5	many	TGTGCCACCAGCAGAGATGAGGGACGGGGAGTGACCCAGCATTTT	CATSRDEGRGVTQHF
NA	TRBV12-3/TRBV12-4	TRBJ1-6	many	TGTGCCAGCAGTTTCAGCTCCTATAATTCACCCCTCCACTTT	CASSFSSYNSPLHF
NA	TRBV12-5	TRBJ2-2	many	TGTGCTAGTGGGGTCAGGATGGCCTGGTACACCGGGGAGCTGTTTTTT	CASGVRMAWYTGELFF
NA	TRBV15	TRBJ2-5	few	TGTGCCACCATCGACCGCGCAGGGTCCCAGTACTTC	CATIDRAGSQYF
NA	TRBV12-3/TRBV12-4	TRBJ1-5	few	TGTGCCAGCAGTTTAAACGTTAATCAGCCCCAGCATTTT	CASSLNVNQPQHF
NA	TRBV14	TRBJ1-2	many	TGTGCCAGCAGCCAAGATTTAGGAGGGTACGGCTACACCTTC	CASSQDLGGYGYTF
NA	TRBV6-5	TRBJ2-7	many	TGTGCCAGCTCAATTGAGGCCGCTTTCGGGAACGAGCAGTACTTC	CASSIEAAFGNEQYF
NA	TRBV6-5	TRBJ2-5	NA	TGTGCCAGCAGTTACGAGGGCGGATTAGCGGACCAAGAGACCCAGTACTTC	CASSYEGGLADQETQYF
TRBD1	TRBV11-2	TRBJ1-1	many	TGTGCCAGCAGCCATCCTCGGGGACAGGGAGGGACTGAAGCTTTCTTT	CASSHPRGQGGTEAFF
TRBD1	TRBV30	TRBJ1-5	NA	TGTGCCTGGAGTGCAATCGACAGGGACAATCAGCCCCAGCATTTT	CAWSAIDRDNQPQHF
NA	TRBV20-1	TRBJ2-5	few	TGCAGTGCTCAGATTGGGGAGACCCAGTACTTC	CSAQIGETQYF
TRBD1	TRBV6-2/TRBV6-3	TRBJ2-7	many	TGTGCCAGCAGTTACGGGAAACGTGCGGGACAGGAGTACTTC	CASSYGKRAGQEYF
NA	TRBV24-1	TRBJ1-5	many	TGTGCCACCAGTGAGGGGGGGATCAATCAGCCCCAGCATTTT	CATSEGGINQPQHF
TRBD1	TRBV15	TRBJ1-5	NA	TGTGCCACCAGCAGAGATTTAGGGACAGGGAAAAATCAGCCCCAGCATTTT	CATSRDLGTGKNQPQHF
NA	TRBV6-5	TRBJ2-7	many	TGTGCCAGCATCCGCAGGGTGTTTGAGAAGCAGTACTTC	CASIRRVFEKQYF
NA	TRBV6-1	TRBJ1-1	many	TGTGCCAGCGGGGCCCAGCCGCGGGCTGAAGCTTTCTTT	CASGAQPRAEAFF
NA	TRBV4-1	TRBJ2-7	many	TGCGCCAGCAGCGACAGAGGTAGGGGGTTCTACGAGCAGTACTTC	CASSDRGRGFYEQYF
TRBD1	TRBV12-3/TRBV12-4	TRBJ2-7	many	TGTGCCAGCAGTTTGGCGACAGGGTCGGGGCAGTACTTC	CASSLATGSGQYF
NA	TRBV11-1	TRBJ1-1	NA	TGTGCCAGCAGCTTAGACATAGGGGCGGGGGCCTCGATAGAAGCTTTCTTT	CASSLDIGAGASIEAFF
TRBD1	TRBV6-5	TRBJ1-1	many	TGTGCCAGCAGTAACAGGGGGCAAGCTGAAGCTTTCTTT	CASSNRGQAEAFF